This TCR beta chain was found in a study of blood T cells in healthy people across ages. Overall study context: Template switching recovered approximately one barcoded beta molecule for every two T cells.

Through a sample-barcoded 5' primer and a J-beta primer mix, a second PCR was run for roughly 7 to 12 cycles. A tag from a template-switch adaptor with 12 random nucleotides marked each cDNA molecule. Using its own MiXCR run on the 5' RACE reads, TCRdb lists one record per CDR3 protein. The sample contains about 1.5 million distinct CDR3 sequences, 40% to 50% of which appear only once. The CDR3 loop spans 14 amino acids. V lost 1 base and J lost 2, with 9 bases in between. Germline CDR1 reads GTSNPN; CDR2 reads SVGIG (reference sequence). The sample taken for sequencing was blood. This chain uses TRBV30 with TRBJ1-5, with D possibly TRBD1 on 5 matching bases. The TCR was taken from a woman between 18 and 30 years old in good health. The CDR3 DNA follows: TGTGCCTGGAGTGGGGGGACTGGCAATCAGCCCCAGCATTTT. Residues: CAWSGGTGNQPQHF.